This record concerns one T cell receptor beta chain sequence. The data were taken from a study of T cell changes during pregnancy in multiple sclerosis. Trimming shortened V by 4 bases and J by 6 bases, and 13 bases separated the two germline ends. The length of the CDR3 is 13 residues. CDR1 is SGHTA and CDR2 is FQGNSA in the germline V gene. Data came from immunoSEQ multiplex PCR; TCRdb stores just in-frame clones and leaves some out. The table records approximately 42,000 clones, under 90% of them present only once. This clonotype originated in a female donor with multiple sclerosis, enrolled in a pregnancy study. This material consisted of CD4+ T cells from peripheral blood mononuclear cells, taken before pregnancy. The gene calls are TRBV7-2 and TRBJ2-7, with D maybe TRBD1 (6 bases). CDR3 sequence reads: CASSSSQGLEQYF. The CDR3 DNA reads TGTGCCAGCAGCTCCTCTCAGGGGCTCGAGCAGTACTTC.